A single sample is the source of the 10 T cell receptor beta chains below, sequenced in a study of OX40 agonist ivuxolimab in advanced cancers. Sequencing was performed with immunoSEQ multiplex PCR; in TCRdb, only in-frame clones are kept and a portion is missing. The repertoire consists of about 27,000 clones, with about 85% occurring once and the leading ten covering about half. The source material was CD4+ or CD8+ T cells sorted from blood, sampled in a trial of the OX40 agonist ivuxolimab. These TCRs come from an adult with an advanced solid tumor such as melanoma, head and neck, liver or kidney cancer.

This chain uses TRBV2 with TRBJ1-4; 12 bases match TRBD1. The V gene's germline CDR1 is SNHLY and CDR2 FYNNEI. With V trimmed by 8 bases and J by 0 bases, 7 bases remained unmatched. The CDR3 runs 17 residues. CDR3 loop: CASGGQGARATNEKLFF. The DNA for the CDR3 is TGTGCCAGCGGGGGACAGGGGGCTCGGGCAACTAATGAAAAACTGTTTTTT.

The rearrangement uses TRBV28 and TRBJ2-7; weak D call: TRBD2 (7 bases). CDR1 is MDHEN, CDR2 SYDVKM, per germline. V lost 3 bases to trimming and J lost 2 bases, with 11 bases between them. CDR3 length equals 14 residues. CDR3 loop: CASSLGGRPYEQYF. The DNA for the CDR3 is TGTGCCAGCAGTTTGGGGGGGCGACCCTACGAGCAGTACTTC. Together with reference TRBV28 and TRBJ2-7, the CDR3 gives the full variable domain: DVKVTQSSRYLVKRTGEKVFLECVQDMDHENMFWYRQDPGLGLRLIYFSYDVKMKEKGDIPEGYSVSREKKERFSLILESASTNQTSMYLCASSLGGRPYEQYFGPGTRLTVT.

The rearrangement joins TRBV27 to TRBJ1-1; maybe TRBD1 (6 bases). This CDR3 is 16 amino acids long. Germline V gene lookup returns CDR1 MNHEY and CDR2 SMNVEV (reference sequence). Trimming removed 2 bases at V and 0 bases at J, with 13 bases between. CDR3 protein: CASSLGQTLMNTEAFF. DNA for the CDR3: TGTGCCAGCAGTTTAGGACAGACGCTCATGAACACTGAAGCTTTCTTT.

The rearrangement joins TRBV10-3 to TRBJ2-5; 8 bases are shared with TRBD1. Trimming cost V 5 bases and J 3 bases; bases outside gene matches: 5. Germline-derived CDR1 and CDR2 are ENHRY and SYGVKD. The CDR3 consists of 14 residues. CDR3 sequence (DNA): TGTGCCATCAGTCAAGCGGACAGGGAAGAGACCCAGTACTTC. Protein product: CAISQADREETQYF.

The chain is built from TRBV27 and TRBJ1-4; 7 bases align to TRBD1. CDR3 size: 15 residues. V trimming: 5 bases; J trimming: 5 bases; junction bases outside the gene matches: 8. CDR1 is MNHEY and CDR2 is SMNVEV in the germline V gene (reference sequence). CDR3 in DNA: TGTGCCAGCAGTCCCTCGACAGGGAGGAATGAAAAACTGTTTTTT. Encoded protein: CASSPSTGRNEKLFF.

The J gene is TRBJ1-1, the V gene TRBV4-1; D is unclear. Germline CDR1 reads MGHRA; CDR2 reads YSYEKL. CDR3 length: 14 amino acids. The germline V and J ends were trimmed by 5 bases and 0 bases, with 10 bases remaining between them. Here the CDR3 DNA reads TGCGCCAGCAGCGAGACCGTAATGAACACTGAAGCTTTCTTT. Its protein product is CASSETVMNTEAFF.

Here the CDR3 reads CASRRRDRSLPEAFF. CDR3 sequence (DNA): TGTGCCAGTAGAAGACGGGACAGGAGCTTGCCTGAAGCTTTCTTT. The chain combines TRBV19 with TRBJ1-1; 8 positions agree with TRBD1. Germline lookup yields CDR1 LNHDA and CDR2 SQIVND (reference sequence). V was pared by 6 bases and J by 6 bases, with 12 bases of the junction left unmatched. The length of the CDR3 is 15 residues.

The chain carries TRBV4-3 and TRBJ2-6; 7 bases fit TRBD1. The CDR3 consists of 16 residues. The trim removed 4 bases at V and 0 bases at J, leaving 3 bases unmatched. Germline CDR1 reads LGHNA; CDR2 reads YSLEER. The CDR3 loop reads CASSLDRTSGANVLTF. CDR3 nucleotide sequence: TGCGCCAGCAGCCTGGACAGGACCTCTGGGGCCAACGTCCTGACTTTC.

This clone came up a few times. The chain uses TRBV4-2 and TRBJ2-3, with TRBD2 matching over 12 bases. V shed 4 bases, J shed 3 bases, and the junction held 8 bases outside the gene matches. The CDR3 is 17 residues long. The V gene's germline CDR1 is LGHNA and CDR2 YNFKEQ. Here the CDR3 reads CASSPTSGGGGTDTQYF. CDR3 coding DNA: TGTGCCAGCAGCCCGACTAGCGGGGGTGGGGGAACAGATACGCAGTATTTT.

This clone appeared a single time. The CDR3, as DNA: TGTGCCAGCAGTCCAATGACTCAGGGTCCAGAGACCCAGTACTTC. Its protein product is CASSPMTQGPETQYF. This chain links TRBV28 with TRBJ2-5; perhaps TRBD1 as D (5 bases). The CDR3 contains 15 residues. Germline V gives CDR1 MDHEN, CDR2 SYDVKM. The V end was cut by 5 bases, the J end by 4 bases, with 17 bases between.